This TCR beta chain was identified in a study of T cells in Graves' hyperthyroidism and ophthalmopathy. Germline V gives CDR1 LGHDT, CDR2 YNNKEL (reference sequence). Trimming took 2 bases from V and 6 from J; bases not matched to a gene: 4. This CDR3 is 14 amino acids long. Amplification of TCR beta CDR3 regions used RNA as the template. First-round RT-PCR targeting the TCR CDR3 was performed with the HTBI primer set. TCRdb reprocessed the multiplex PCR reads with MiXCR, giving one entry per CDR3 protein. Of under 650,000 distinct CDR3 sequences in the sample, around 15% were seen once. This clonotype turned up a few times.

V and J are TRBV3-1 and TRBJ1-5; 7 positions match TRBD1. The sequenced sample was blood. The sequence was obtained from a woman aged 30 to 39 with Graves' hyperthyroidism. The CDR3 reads CASSQNRGGQPQHF. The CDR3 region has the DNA TGTGCCAGCAGCCAAAACAGGGGAGGTCAGCCCCAGCATTTT.